The 29 T cell receptor beta chains in this list originate from one sample, sequenced in a study of CD8 T cells in ankylosing spondylitis. TCRdb fed the 5' RACE reads into MiXCR, producing one record per CDR3 protein. This table has about 340,000 distinct CDR3 sequences, about 20% appearing once. The sequencing sample was made of blood, either unsorted or a sorted T cell fraction (not recorded which). These receptors were taken from a male donor with ankylosing spondylitis or in good health (not recorded which).

This clonotype was picked up one time. The gene calls are TRBV29-1 and TRBJ2-1; D unresolved. Germline-derived CDR1 and CDR2 are SQVTM and ANQGSEA. V was pared by 2 bases and J by 9 bases, with 8 bases between. The CDR3 contains 11 residues. The CDR3 sequence is CSVEYNGEQFF. Written as DNA, the CDR3 is TGCAGCGTTGAATATAATGGTGAGCAGTTCTTC.

This clonotype was seen only a few times. This rearrangement joins TRBV29-1 to TRBJ1-2; D call uncertain. The CDR3 loop spans 11 amino acids. Trimming took 3 bases from V and 6 from J, leaving 8 bases between them. Per the germline V gene, CDR1 is SQVTM and CDR2 is ANQGSEA. As DNA, the CDR3 is TGCAGCGTTGATGACCTAAATGGCTACACCTTC. Protein: CSVDDLNGYTF.

The rearrangement uses TRBV11-2 and TRBJ2-7; D unclear. Germline-derived CDR1 and CDR2 are SGHAT and FQNNGV. Deletions cut 6 bases from V and 2 bases from J, with 14 bases between. The CDR3 contains 14 residues. CDR3 DNA: TGTGCCAGCAGTCCCCCCGCCCGCGCCTACGAGCAGTACTTC. It is translated as CASSPPARAYEQYF.

There are a few counts of this clonotype. The rearrangement uses TRBV19 and TRBJ1-1, with D perhaps matching TRBD1 (5 bases). Germline CDR1 reads LNHDA; CDR2 reads SQIVND (reference sequence). The CDR3 has 13 residues. Trimming removed 3 bases from V and 4 bases from J, with 9 bases in between. The CDR3 region has the DNA TGTGCCAGTAGTATTTGGGGGTCCACTGAAGCTTTCTTT. It is translated as CASSIWGSTEAFF.

This chain links TRBV4-1 with TRBJ2-5; no clear D gene. V was cut by 2 bases and J by 1 base, with 5 bases left in between. There are 13 residues in the CDR3. Looked up from germline, CDR1 is MGHRA and CDR2 is YSYEKL. CDR3 loop: CASSQSPQETQYF. The CDR3 DNA reads TGCGCCAGCAGCCAATCACCCCAAGAGACCCAGTACTTC.

This chain uses TRBV14 with TRBJ2-3; no clear D gene. Looked up from germline, CDR1 is SGHDN and CDR2 is FVKESK. The ends were cut back, 0 bases at V and 3 bases at J, with 13 bases in the middle. The CDR3 covers 16 residues. The CDR3 DNA reads TGTGCCAGCAGCCAAGAGGCCGTCTTTCGGACAGATACGCAGTATTTT. Residues: CASSQEAVFRTDTQYF.

V and J are TRBV12-3 or TRBV12-4 and TRBJ2-2; D gene ambiguous. The V end was cut by 5 bases, the J end by 4 bases, with 11 bases between. The CDR3 contains 14 residues. The CDR3 DNA follows: TGTGCCAGCAGTCCCGTCGCTGGCACCGGGGAGCTGTTTTTT. Residues: CASSPVAGTGELFF.

The CDR3 bases are TGTGCCTGGAGTGTAGCGGGGGGTCTCGATGAGCAGTTCTTC. Protein sequence: CAWSVAGGLDEQFF. The chain uses TRBV30 and TRBJ2-1; 9 bases are a match to TRBD2. The CDR3 has 14 amino acids. Trimming at V came to 0 bases and at J to 8 bases, leaving 5 bases not matched to a gene. Looked up from germline, CDR1 is GTSNPN and CDR2 is SVGIG (reference sequence).

V is TRBV29-1 and J is TRBJ2-6; D is perhaps TRBD1 or TRBD2 (5 bases each). There are 15 residues in the CDR3. Germline V gives CDR1 SQVTM, CDR2 ANQGSEA. The V end was cut by 7 bases, the J end by 2 bases, with 15 bases between. As DNA, the CDR3 is TGCAGCGCGATGGGGGATTCCCCTGGGGCCAACGTCCTGACTTTC. Translating gives CSAMGDSPGANVLTF.

The chain is built from TRBV7-9 and TRBJ2-7, with D perhaps TRBD1 (7 bases). Per germline, CDR1 SEHNR and CDR2 FQNEAQ (reference sequence). The CDR3 covers 14 residues. Trimming pared 6 bases from V and 4 bases from J, leaving 16 bases between. CDR3 protein: CASSPPQGRYEQYF. CDR3 in DNA: TGTGCCAGCAGTCCACCACAGGGGAGGTACGAGCAGTACTTC.

This clonotype was detected ten times or more. The chain has TRBV4-1 and TRBJ2-3; unclear D gene. CDR1 MGHRA and CDR2 YSYEKL come from the germline V gene. This CDR3 is built from 12 residues. Trimming took off 2 bases at V and 4 bases at J, with 4 bases between the two ends. This CDR3 reads CASSQSADTQYF. The CDR3, as DNA: TGCGCCAGCAGCCAATCCGCAGATACGCAGTATTTT.

The chain links TRBV20-1 to TRBJ2-1; D gene uncertain. V lost 2 bases and J lost 4, with 15 bases in between. The V gene's germline CDR1 is DFQATT and CDR2 SNEGSKA (reference sequence). There are 15 residues in the CDR3. CDR3 loop: CSARQETPIYNEQFF. The DNA for the CDR3 is TGCAGTGCTAGACAGGAGACACCGATTTACAATGAGCAGTTCTTC.

Here the CDR3 DNA reads TGCGCCATCTCAACAGGGGGTACCGGGGAGCTGTTTTTT. Translating it yields CAISTGGTGELFF. V usage is TRBV10-2 and J usage is TRBJ2-2, with 8 bases aligning to TRBD1. The trim removed 10 bases at V and 5 bases at J, leaving 6 bases unmatched. Per germline, CDR1 WSHSY and CDR2 SAAADI. The CDR3 is 13 amino acids.

This clonotype came up many times. The chain has TRBV12-5 and TRBJ1-1; maybe TRBD1 (5 bases). The V and J ends lost 1 base and 6 bases respectively, with 15 bases between them. There are 15 residues in the CDR3. Germline CDR1 LGHNT, CDR2 FRNRAP. CDR3 region: CASGLANQGLAEAFF. Here the CDR3 DNA reads TGTGCTAGTGGTTTGGCAAACCAGGGCCTTGCTGAAGCTTTCTTT.

The J gene is TRBJ2-1, the V gene TRBV6-1, with D uncertain. Per the germline V gene, CDR1 is MNHNS and CDR2 is SASEGT. CDR3 length equals 17 residues. V was cut by 2 bases and J by 1 base, with 15 bases left in between. The chain's CDR3 is CASSERYGPDSYNEQFF. CDR3 bases: TGTGCCAGCAGTGAACGGTACGGACCCGATTCCTACAATGAGCAGTTCTTC.

This clonotype was seen a handful of times. The rearrangement joins TRBV10-3 to TRBJ2-1; D gene ambiguous. There are 13 residues in the CDR3. V dropped 4 bases and J dropped 2 bases, with 6 bases sitting between them. Germline V gene lookup returns CDR1 ENHRY and CDR2 SYGVKD. The CDR3 loop reads CAISADTYNEQFF. The CDR3 bases are TGTGCCATCAGTGCTGACACCTACAATGAGCAGTTCTTC.

This clonotype was counted ten times or more. The chain links TRBV12-3 or TRBV12-4 to TRBJ2-7, with D hard to call. CDR3 size: 15 residues. The germline V and J ends were trimmed by 5 bases and 5 bases, with 19 bases remaining between them. The CDR3 region has the DNA TGTGCCAGCAGTCCTAACGAGGACCGGTCGCACGAGCAGTACTTC. Translating gives CASSPNEDRSHEQYF.

The V and J genes are TRBV3-1 and TRBJ1-5, with 10 bases matching TRBD1. Germline V CDR1 and CDR2: LGHDT, YNNKEL (reference sequence). The CDR3 is 14 amino acids. Trimming at V came to 3 bases and at J to 5 bases, leaving 1 base not matched to a gene. The CDR3 DNA reads TGTGCCAGCAGCCAGGACAGGGGGGATCAGCCCCAGCATTTT. Protein sequence: CASSQDRGDQPQHF. The entire variable domain, with the rest obtained from reference TRBV3-1 and TRBJ1-5, is as follows: DTAVSQTPKYLVTQMGNDKSIKCEQNLGHDTMYWYKQDSKKFLKIMFSYNNKELIINETVPNRFSPKSPDKAHLNLHINSLELGDSAVYFCASSQDRGDQPQHFGDGTRLSIL.

This clonotype was observed a few times. The chain combines TRBV28 with TRBJ2-5, with D uncertain. Germline V gene sequence: CDR1 MDHEN, CDR2 SYDVKM. V was clipped by 11 bases and J by 1 base, with 14 bases between them. This CDR3 region has 13 residues. CDR3 in DNA: TGTGCCCCCAAGGAGCGTACCCAAGAGACCCAGTACTTC. It yields the protein CAPKERTQETQYF.

This clonotype was seen a few times. V usage is TRBV3-1 and J usage is TRBJ2-7; 8 bases map to TRBD2. CDR3 length: 15 amino acids. V lost 4 bases and J lost 6; bases outside the gene matches: 11. The germline CDR1 and CDR2 sequences are LGHDT and YNNKEL (reference sequence). This CDR3 is CASSPGTPGGSEQYF. CDR3 DNA sequence: TGTGCCAGCAGCCCGGGGACACCGGGGGGGAGCGAGCAGTACTTC.

This rearrangement joins TRBV28 to TRBJ2-5; 8 positions agree with TRBD1. This CDR3 is built from 15 residues. Germline assignment: CDR1 MDHEN and CDR2 SYDVKM. With 5 bases clipped from V and 4 bases from J, the junction kept 9 bases outside the gene matches. CDR3 sequence reads: CASSLTDRVGETQYF. CDR3 DNA: TGTGCCAGCAGTCTAACGGACAGGGTTGGAGAGACCCAGTACTTC.

There are many counts of this clonotype. The chain is built from TRBV18 and TRBJ2-3; D unclear. The CDR3 spans 12 residues. Germline V CDR1 and CDR2: KGHSH, LQKENI. With 8 bases removed from V and 6 bases from J, the gap between germline ends came to 12 bases. The CDR3 nucleotides are TGTGCCAGCAGCCCTCCTGGGGATACGCAGTATTTT. Translating gives CASSPPGDTQYF.

The chain joins TRBV4-1 to TRBJ2-1; 8 bases agree with TRBD1. J gave up 7 bases and V 3 bases, and 14 bases lay outside the gene matches. The V gene's germline CDR1 is MGHRA and CDR2 YSYEKL. The CDR3 is 17 residues long. CDR3 sequence reads: CASSHPSGTGTGNEQFF. CDR3 nucleotide sequence: TGCGCCAGCAGCCACCCATCCGGGACAGGAACGGGGAATGAGCAGTTCTTC.

This clonotype was picked up a small number of times. V gene TRBV4-1 combines with J gene TRBJ2-1, with D perhaps being TRBD1 or TRBD2 (5 bases each). Between the trimmed V and J ends, which lost 3 bases and 7 bases, there was a span of 16 bases. The CDR3 is 15 residues long. Germline CDR1 and CDR2: MGHRA and YSYEKL. For the CDR3, the DNA is TGCGCCAGCAGCCAGGAGAGGGGCGGGCTGAATGAGCAGTTCTTC. Its translation is CASSQERGGLNEQFF.

This clonotype came up a few times. The chain combines TRBV27 with TRBJ2-3, with 11 bases that match TRBD2. CDR3 size: 18 residues. J lost 0 bases, V lost 1 base, and 6 bases had no gene match. Germline CDR1 reads MNHEY; CDR2 reads SMNVEV (reference sequence). CDR3 protein: CASSLWLAGGQSTDTQYF. CDR3 bases: TGTGCCAGCAGTTTATGGCTAGCGGGGGGCCAAAGCACAGATACGCAGTATTTT.

The DNA of the CDR3 is TGTGCCAGCAGTGTACAGGGGGGGTACGTTAATGAGCAGTTCTTC. This sequence encodes CASSVQGGYVNEQFF. V and J are TRBV12-3 or TRBV12-4 and TRBJ2-1; D might be TRBD1 (8 bases). With 5 bases removed from V and 7 bases from J, the gap between germline ends came to 18 bases. This CDR3 has 15 amino acids.

This clonotype was seen a handful of times. The chain carries TRBV7-8 and TRBJ2-3; D is ambiguous. Deletions cut 1 base from V and 2 bases from J, with 10 bases between. Germline CDR1 reads SGHVS; CDR2 reads FQNEAQ. This CDR3 region has 15 residues. CDR3 bases: TGTGCCAGCAGCTTAGGAGGTTTAAACACAGATACGCAGTATTTT. This gives the protein CASSLGGLNTDTQYF.

There are a few counts of this clonotype. V and J are TRBV12-3 or TRBV12-4 and TRBJ1-4, with a possible D match to TRBD1 (6 bases). The CDR3 has 15 residues. Deletions cut 5 bases from V and 4 bases from J, with 14 bases between. The chain's CDR3 is CASSLRQESNEKLFF. For the CDR3, the DNA is TGTGCCAGCAGTCTCCGACAGGAGAGTAATGAAAAACTGTTTTTT.

The gene calls are TRBV25-1 and TRBJ1-2; D is perhaps TRBD1 (6 bases). V lost 7 bases and J 2 bases, leaving 17 bases between the germline ends. Germline V gives CDR1 MGHDK, CDR2 SYGVNS. This CDR3 region has 15 residues. The CDR3 region is CASIGGGTENYGYTF. CDR3 in DNA: TGTGCCAGCATAGGGGGAGGTACAGAGAACTATGGCTACACCTTC.